A selection of T cell receptor beta chains follows, all from one sample in a study of T cell changes during pregnancy in multiple sclerosis. Profiling relied on immunoSEQ multiplex PCR, and the TCRdb table lists in-frame clones only, not all of them. The data contain tens of thousands of clones, about 90% of them singletons. Sequencing used CD4+ T cells from peripheral blood mononuclear cells, obtained in the first trimester of pregnancy. The receptors stem from a female donor with multiple sclerosis, enrolled in a pregnancy study. Both conserved end residues are part of each CDR3. Fields, in order: V gene, clone size, D gene, J gene, CDR3 protein, CDR3 DNA. D genes are given only for firm matches. Expanded clones get a size class; other rows say once, few or many, or leave the size out.

TRBV28	.	.	TRBJ1-2	CASRRRSEGYTF	TGTGCCAGCAGACGGAGAAGTGAAGGCTACACCTTC
TRBV9	.	TRBD1	TRBJ1-1	CASSVIPTGKGTEAFF	TGTGCCAGCAGCGTAATCCCGACAGGGAAGGGAACTGAAGCTTTCTTT
TRBV7-7	.	.	TRBJ2-6	CASGAPGANVLTF	TGTGCCAGTGGGGCCCCTGGGGCCAACGTCCTGACTTTC
TRBV5-4	.	TRBD2	TRBJ2-3	CASSFPRGTGDTQYF	TGTGCCAGCAGCTTCCCGCGGGGGACCGGAGATACGCAGTATTTT
TRBV19	.	.	TRBJ1-5	CASIGTRDSNQPQHF	TGTGCCAGTATAGGGACTCGGGACAGCAATCAGCCCCAGCATTTT
TRBV13	.	.	TRBJ2-7	CASSQRLNFYEQYF	TGTGCCAGCAGCCAGCGACTTAACTTTTACGAGCAGTACTTC
TRBV11-3	.	TRBD1	TRBJ1-3	CASSLQGGNTIYF	TGTGCCAGCAGCCTACAGGGGGGAAACACCATATATTTT
TRBV11-2	.	TRBD1	TRBJ1-2	CASSLHRSQGATNYGYTF	TGTGCCAGCAGCCTCCATAGGAGCCAGGGGGCGACTAACTATGGCTACACCTTC
TRBV2	few	.	TRBJ1-5	CASSFDGNQPQHF	TGTGCCAGCAGTTTTGACGGGAATCAGCCCCAGCATTTT
TRBV11-2	.	.	TRBJ1-2	CASKPAGANYGYTF	TGTGCCAGCAAGCCTGCGGGGGCTAACTATGGCTACACCTTC
TRBV7-3	.	.	TRBJ2-7	CASSLRGQGPAGEQYF	TGTGCCAGCAGCTTAAGGGGGCAGGGGCCAGCCGGCGAGCAGTACTTC
TRBV19	.	TRBD2	TRBJ2-3	CASLEGGGTDTQYF	TGTGCCAGCCTCGAGGGCGGGGGGACAGATACGCAGTATTTT
TRBV9	once	.	TRBJ1-5	CASSAHTQGKRQPQHF	TGTGCCAGCAGTGCCCATACACAGGGTAAGAGACAGCCCCAGCATTTT
TRBV7-8	.	.	TRBJ1-1	CASSLANRAKAEAFF	TGTGCCAGCAGCTTAGCTAACAGGGCGAAGGCTGAAGCTTTCTTT
TRBV7-3	.	.	TRBJ2-7	CASSPSRETSWHFFEQYF	TGTGCCAGCAGCCCATCACGCGAAACTAGTTGGCACTTCTTCGAGCAGTACTTC
TRBV11-3	.	TRBD1	TRBJ2-1	CASSLVGQGAYNEQFF	TGTGCCAGCAGCTTAGTAGGACAGGGTGCCTACAATGAGCAGTTCTTC
TRBV6-6	.	TRBD2	TRBJ2-3	CASKASGGVDTQYF	TGTGCCAGCAAGGCTAGCGGGGGGGTGGATACGCAGTATTTT
TRBV7-3	once	TRBD2	TRBJ2-7	CASSFRPPPGGLSEQYF	TGTGCCAGCAGCTTTAGACCCCCGCCGGGAGGGCTGAGCGAGCAGTACTTC
TRBV7-3	.	.	TRBJ2-3	CASSFRALDTQYF	TGTGCCAGCAGCTTTCGAGCATTAGATACGCAGTATTTT
TRBV2	.	TRBD1	TRBJ1-1	CASTAEKTGLNTEAFF	TGTGCCAGCACCGCTGAGAAGACAGGGCTGAACACTGAAGCTTTCTTT
TRBV27	.	.	TRBJ2-2	CASSLGRTPNTGELFF	TGTGCCAGCAGTTTGGGCCGAACGCCGAACACCGGGGAGCTGTTTTTT
TRBV27	.	TRBD1	TRBJ1-4	CASSFRGQEKLFF	TGTGCCAGCAGTTTCAGGGGGCAGGAAAAACTGTTTTTT
TRBV7-2	.	.	TRBJ1-5	CASSFPGEWQPQHF	TGTGCCAGCAGCTTCCCAGGGGAGTGGCAGCCCCAGCATTTT
TRBV9	.	.	TRBJ2-5	CASSPRDFQETQYF	TGTGCCAGCAGCCCCCGGGACTTCCAAGAGACCCAGTACTTC
TRBV30	.	.	TRBJ2-5	CAWSAPGRDQETQYF	TGTGCCTGGAGTGCCCCAGGCCGGGATCAAGAGACCCAGTACTTC
TRBV6-1	.	.	TRBJ2-1	CASSGTRISFF	TGTGCCAGCAGTGGAACTAGGATCTCGTTCTTC
TRBV6-5	.	.	TRBJ1-4	CASRPSGGFEKLFF	TGTGCCAGCAGGCCATCGGGGGGGTTTGAAAAACTGTTTTTT
TRBV7-2	.	.	TRBJ1-4	CASSLAGLINEKLFF	TGTGCCAGCAGCTTAGCGGGACTGATTAATGAAAAACTGTTTTTT
TRBV6-6	.	.	TRBJ1-6	CASSYLGAGNSPLHF	TGTGCCAGCAGTTACCTAGGGGCAGGAAATTCACCCCTCCACTTT
TRBV19	.	.	TRBJ1-2	CASRLGSTYGYTF	TGTGCCAGTCGTCTAGGGTCTACCTATGGCTACACCTTC
TRBV9	.	.	TRBJ1-2	CASSVDIGGYGYTF	TGTGCCAGCAGCGTGGACATAGGCGGTTATGGCTACACCTTC
TRBV6-4	.	.	TRBJ2-3	CASSLDGTTTDTQYF	TGTGCCAGCAGCTTAGACGGGACAACAACAGATACGCAGTATTTT
TRBV19	.	.	TRBJ1-1	CASSQTGLNTEAFF	TGTGCCAGTAGCCAAACAGGGCTGAACACTGAAGCTTTCTTT
TRBV7-2	.	TRBD1	TRBJ2-7	CASTQDRGPSYEQYF	TGTGCCAGCACCCAAGACAGGGGGCCCTCCTACGAGCAGTACTTC
TRBV19	.	.	TRBJ1-1	CASSIDSKRLAFF	TGTGCCAGTAGTATAGATTCGAAGCGGTTGGCTTTCTTT
TRBV25-1	.	TRBD1	TRBJ1-2	CASRAQGAPWSGYTF	TGTGCCAGCAGGGCACAGGGGGCCCCTTGGTCTGGCTACACCTTC
TRBV19	.	.	TRBJ1-5	CASSIARQFPTQPQHF	TGTGCCAGTAGTATAGCGCGACAATTCCCCACTCAGCCCCAGCATTTT
TRBV5-6	.	.	TRBJ2-7	CASSLEGAGSHEQYF	TGTGCCAGCAGCCTGGAGGGGGCGGGGTCCCACGAGCAGTACTTC
TRBV6-5	once	TRBD1	TRBJ2-7	CASRTDPGQWNEQYF	TGTGCCAGCAGAACAGATCCGGGACAGTGGAACGAGCAGTACTTC
TRBV7-2	.	TRBD2	TRBJ2-7	CASSLVTSGYEQYF	TGTGCCAGCAGCTTAGTGACTAGCGGTTACGAGCAGTACTTC
TRBV6-5	.	TRBD1	TRBJ1-1	CASSRTGANTEAFF	TGTGCCAGCAGTCGGACAGGCGCGAACACTGAAGCTTTCTTT
TRBV9	.	.	TRBJ2-7	CASSGEAFYEQYF	TGTGCCAGCAGCGGCGAGGCGTTCTACGAGCAGTACTTC
TRBV18	.	.	TRBJ1-2	CASSPRVIYGYTF	TGTGCCAGCTCACCTCGGGTTATCTATGGCTACACCTTC
TRBV13	.	.	TRBJ2-7	CASSIRDTSYEQYF	TGTGCCAGCAGCATACGGGACACCTCCTACGAGCAGTACTTC
TRBV19	once	TRBD1	TRBJ1-5	CASSYADRARIQPQHF	TGTGCCAGTAGTTACGCGGACAGGGCCAGAATTCAGCCCCAGCATTTT
TRBV4-3	.	TRBD2	TRBJ2-3	CASSLISGGPTDTQYF	TGCGCCAGCAGCCTCATTAGCGGGGGGCCCACAGATACGCAGTATTTT
TRBV7-2	.	.	TRBJ1-3	CASSLEGGSPGNTIYF	TGTGCCAGCAGCTTAGAAGGGGGATCTCCTGGAAACACCATATATTTT
TRBV13	.	TRBD1	TRBJ1-2	CASSLRTGGALYGYTF	TGTGCCAGCAGCTTAAGGACAGGGGGAGCTCTCTATGGCTACACCTTC
TRBV5-1	.	.	TRBJ2-7	CASSKFTYEQYF	TGCGCCAGCAGCAAATTTACTTACGAGCAGTACTTC
TRBV11-2	.	TRBD1	TRBJ1-2	CASSLALGTGPNYGYTF	TGTGCCAGCAGCTTAGCCTTAGGGACAGGGCCTAACTATGGCTACACCTTC
TRBV7-2	.	TRBD2	TRBJ2-5	CASSLEVLAGVQETQYF	TGTGCCAGCAGCTTAGAGGTTCTAGCGGGGGTGCAAGAGACCCAGTACTTC
TRBV19	.	TRBD1	TRBJ1-5	CASLPGQGAPFYQPQHF	TGTGCCAGCCTTCCGGGACAGGGGGCGCCCTTTTATCAGCCCCAGCATTTT
TRBV7-2	once	TRBD2	TRBJ2-5	CASRYGGSQETQYF	TGTGCCAGCAGATACGGGGGGTCACAAGAGACCCAGTACTTC
TRBV29-1	.	.	TRBJ2-5	CSSFQGPGETQYF	TGCAGCTCGTTCCAGGGGCCCGGGGAGACCCAGTACTTC